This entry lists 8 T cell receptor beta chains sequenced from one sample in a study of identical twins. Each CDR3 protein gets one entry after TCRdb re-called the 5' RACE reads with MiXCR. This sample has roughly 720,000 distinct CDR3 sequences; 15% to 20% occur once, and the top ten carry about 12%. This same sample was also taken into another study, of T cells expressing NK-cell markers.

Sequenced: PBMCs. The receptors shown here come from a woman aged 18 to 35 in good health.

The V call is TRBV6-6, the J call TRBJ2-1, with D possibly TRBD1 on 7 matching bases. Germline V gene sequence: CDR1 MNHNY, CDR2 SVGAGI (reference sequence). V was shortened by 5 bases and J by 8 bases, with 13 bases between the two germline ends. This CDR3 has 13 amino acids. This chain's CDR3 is CASSRDREDEQFF. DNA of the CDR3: TGTGCCAGCAGTCGCGACAGGGAGGATGAGCAGTTCTTC.

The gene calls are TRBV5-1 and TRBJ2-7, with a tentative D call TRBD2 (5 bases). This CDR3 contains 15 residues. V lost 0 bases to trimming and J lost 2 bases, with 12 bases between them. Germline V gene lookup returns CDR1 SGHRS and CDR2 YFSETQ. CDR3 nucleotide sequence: TGCGCCAGCAGCTTGGGGCCTAGCCGACCCTACGAGCAGTACTTC. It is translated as CASSLGPSRPYEQYF. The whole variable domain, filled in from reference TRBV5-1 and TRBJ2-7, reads KAGVTQTPRYLIKTRGQQVTLSCSPISGHRSVSWYQQTPGQGLQFLFEYFSETQRNKGNFPGRFSGRQFSNSRSEMNVSTLELGDSALYLCASSLGPSRPYEQYFGPGTRLTVT.

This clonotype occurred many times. In DNA, the CDR3 is TGTGCCAGCAGACCACAAGCGAGCTCTGGAAACACCATATATTTT. Residues: CASRPQASSGNTIYF. The chain combines TRBV2 with TRBJ1-3; D remains unclear. The CDR3 extends over 15 amino acids. Looked up from germline, CDR1 is SNHLY and CDR2 is FYNNEI. V lost 6 bases, J lost 0 bases, and 12 bases lay in between.

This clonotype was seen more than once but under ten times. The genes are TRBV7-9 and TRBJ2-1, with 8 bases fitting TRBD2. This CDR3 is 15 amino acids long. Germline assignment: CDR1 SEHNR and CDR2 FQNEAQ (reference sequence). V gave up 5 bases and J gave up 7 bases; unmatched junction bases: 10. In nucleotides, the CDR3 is TGTGCCAGCAGCCTGACCAGCGGGAGAGGGAATGAGCAGTTCTTC. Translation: CASSLTSGRGNEQFF.

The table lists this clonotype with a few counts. The CDR3 DNA reads as TGCGCCAGCAGCCAAGACTCCCGGACCTCCTACGAGCAGTACTTC. It encodes CASSQDSRTSYEQYF. J is TRBJ2-7 and V is TRBV4-3; no firm D call. Looked up from germline, CDR1 is LGHNA and CDR2 is YSLEER. The V and J ends lost 0 bases and 0 bases respectively, with 9 bases between them. CDR3 length equals 15 residues.

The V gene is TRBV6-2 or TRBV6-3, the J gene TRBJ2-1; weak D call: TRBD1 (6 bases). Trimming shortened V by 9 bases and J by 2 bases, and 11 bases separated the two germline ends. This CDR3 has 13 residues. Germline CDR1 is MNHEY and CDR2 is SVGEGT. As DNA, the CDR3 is TGTGCCAGTGGGGGCTCCGCCTACAATGAGCAGTTCTTC. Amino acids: CASGGSAYNEQFF.

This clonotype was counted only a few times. CDR3 in DNA: TGTGCCAGCAGCTTGACAAGTACCGGGGAGCTGTTTTTT. This translates into CASSLTSTGELFF. V gene TRBV11-3 combines with J gene TRBJ2-2; D not certain. The germline V gene encodes CDR1 SGHNT and CDR2 YENEEA. Deletions cut 3 bases from V and 5 bases from J, with 7 bases between. CDR3 size: 13 residues.

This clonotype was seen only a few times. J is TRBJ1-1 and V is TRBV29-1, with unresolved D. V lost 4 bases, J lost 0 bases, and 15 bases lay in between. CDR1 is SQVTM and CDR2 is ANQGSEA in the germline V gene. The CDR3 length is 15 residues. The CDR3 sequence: CSVGEDYFMNTEAFF. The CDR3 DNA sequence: TGCAGCGTTGGGGAGGACTACTTTATGAACACTGAAGCTTTCTTT.